The 10 T cell receptor beta chains below were found in one sample sequenced in a study of T cell responses to AZD1222 COVID-19 vaccine. TCRdb keeps only in-frame clones here, not all; method: immunoSEQ multiplex PCR. The sample carries about 67,000 clones, around four fifths recorded once. Material: peripheral blood, obtained on day 0 of AZD1222 vaccination. These receptor sequences come from an adult in good health.

The rearrangement uses TRBV12-3 or TRBV12-4 and TRBJ2-2, with unresolved D. There are 11 residues in the CDR3. Trimming removed 6 bases at V and 7 bases at J, with 6 bases between. This CDR3 reads CASRRSGELFF. DNA of the CDR3: TGTGCCAGCAGAAGGAGCGGGGAGCTGTTTTTT.

The rearrangement uses TRBV11-2 and TRBJ2-2; TRBD1 aligns across 8 bases. CDR1 is SGHAT, CDR2 FQNNGV, per germline. This CDR3 is 15 amino acids long. The V and J ends lost 5 bases and 6 bases, in that order; junction bases with no gene match: 8. DNA of the CDR3: TGTGCCAGCAGCACCGGACAGGGTACCGCCGGGGAGCTGTTTTTT. It is translated as CASSTGQGTAGELFF.

In its sample, this clone was seen a few times. V usage is TRBV10-3 and J usage is TRBJ1-1; no clear D gene. The V gene's germline CDR1 is ENHRY and CDR2 SYGVKD. The CDR3 is 9 residues long. Trimming stripped 11 bases from V and 6 bases from J, with 7 bases between. DNA of the CDR3: TGTGCCCATCGACCTGAAGCTTTCTTT. It specifies CAHRPEAFF.

The rearrangement links TRBV9 to TRBJ2-1; D not resolved. V lost 0 bases, J lost 7 bases, and 8 bases lay in between. The CDR3 is 13 residues long. CDR1 is SGDLS, CDR2 YYNGEE, per germline. The CDR3 sequence is CASSVDVRNEQFF. CDR3 coding DNA: TGTGCCAGCAGCGTAGATGTTAGAAATGAGCAGTTCTTC.

The rearrangement joins TRBV27 to TRBJ1-3; D may be TRBD1 (6 bases). CDR3 length: 15 residues. Germline V gives CDR1 MNHEY, CDR2 SMNVEV (reference sequence). The V end lost 6 bases, the J end lost 0 bases, and 12 bases lay between the germline ends. CDR3 amino acids: CASSPDRISGNTIYF. CDR3 bases: TGTGCCAGCAGCCCCGACAGGATCTCTGGAAACACCATATATTTT.

V and J are TRBV24-1 and TRBJ2-3; a possible D gene is TRBD1 (6 bases). The germline V gene has CDR1 KGHDR and CDR2 SFDVKD. The V end lost 0 bases, the J end lost 1 base, and 7 bases lay between the germline ends. The CDR3 extends over 15 amino acids. The CDR3, as DNA: TGTGCCACCAGTGATTTGGGGGGCGGCACAGATACGCAGTATTTT. Translated: CATSDLGGGTDTQYF.

The chain has TRBV19 and TRBJ2-1; possibly TRBD1 for D (5 bases). Trimming shortened V by 3 bases and J by 15 bases, and 15 bases separated the two germline ends. CDR1 is LNHDA, CDR2 SQIVND, per germline (reference sequence). CDR3 length: 12 residues. CDR3 in amino acids: CASSILGRVWFF. CDR3 bases: TGTGCCAGTAGTATTCTGGGCAGGGTATGGTTCTTC.

The V gene is TRBV19, the J gene TRBJ1-1, with TRBD1 identical over 10 bases. This CDR3 has 16 amino acids. Germline assignment: CDR1 LNHDA and CDR2 SQIVND (reference sequence). The V and J ends lost 6 bases and 7 bases, in that order; junction bases with no gene match: 14. The CDR3 nucleotides read TGTGCCAGTAGCCTAGACCCGGGACAGGGGACGGATGAAGCTTTCTTT. Amino acids: CASSLDPGQGTDEAFF. The full variable domain, completed using reference TRBV19 and TRBJ1-1, is DGGITQSPKYLFRKEGQNVTLSCEQNLNHDAMYWYRQDPGQGLRLIYYSQIVNDFQKGDIAEGYSVSREKKESFPLTVTSAQKNPTAFYLCASSLDPGQGTDEAFFGQGTRLTVV.

The chain combines TRBV28 with TRBJ2-7; 7 bases align to TRBD1. V lost 5 bases and J lost 0; bases outside the gene matches: 7. This CDR3 contains 15 residues. Per the germline V gene, CDR1 is MDHEN and CDR2 is SYDVKM. CDR3 nucleotides: TGTGCCAGCAGTCTAACCGGGACAGTCTCCTACGAGCAGTACTTC. Encoded protein: CASSLTGTVSYEQYF.

The rearrangement uses TRBV4-3 and TRBJ1-5; a possible D gene is TRBD1 (5 bases). This CDR3 has 15 amino acids. Germline V gene lookup returns CDR1 LGHNA and CDR2 YSLEER. The V and J ends lost 5 bases and 1 base respectively, with 12 bases between them. The CDR3 loop reads CASSSRVLSNQPQHF. CDR3 bases: TGCGCCAGCAGCAGCAGGGTATTGAGCAATCAGCCCCAGCATTTT.